The present T cell receptor beta chain was sequenced within a study of T cell repertoires in cytomegalovirus infection. A single record per CDR3 protein comes from TCRdb applying MiXCR to the reads. The data contain under 850,000 distinct CDR3 sequences, 35% to 40% of them singletons. V was trimmed by 4 bases and J by 5 bases, leaving 11 bases between them. Germline CDR1 and CDR2: MDHEN and SYDVKM. This CDR3 contains 13 residues. The sequenced sample was PBMCs. The origin of this receptor is a human donor in good health (CMV status not recorded). Some clones in this sample may be carry-over from other donors' samples. This chain links TRBV28 with TRBJ1-1; D is possibly TRBD1 (5 bases). CDR3 sequence: CASSSGTATEAFF. As DNA, the CDR3 is TGTGCCAGCAGTTCCGGGACGGCTACTGAAGCTTTCTTT.